Sequencing of this T cell receptor (beta chain) was carried out in a study of shared clonotypes between healthy human individuals. General study points: Naive subsets generally had larger estimated richness than memory subsets. When naive CD4 clonotypes were compared across a handful of donors, approximately 5% were shared. Blood alone was sampled, and tissue repertoires likely differ.

Remarks on this clone: Its antigen is unknown.

Germline V CDR1 and CDR2: MNHEY, SVGAGI. There are 16 residues in the CDR3. The V gene lost 0 bases and the J gene lost 0 bases, with 9 bases spanning the gap. TCRdb's copy holds only in-frame clones and misses some; the assay was immunoSEQ multiplex PCR. The repertoire holds about 600,000 clones, around 97% seen once, with less than 0.065% in the top ten. The study separated CD4+ cells into CD45RA+ naive and CD45RA-negative memory subsets. This sequence was found in a woman aged 25 to 39 in good health. Sequences were obtained from naive CD4+ T cells sorted from blood. The subset: CD45RA+ positively selected. The chain couples TRBV6-5 to TRBJ1-3; D not certain. The CDR3 loop is CASSYSSSRSGNTIYF. CDR3 sequence (DNA): TGTGCCAGCAGTTACTCGTCGTCGCGCTCTGGAAACACCATATATTTT.